The 3 T cell receptor beta chains below all came from one sample that was sequenced in a study of T cell responses to AZD1222 COVID-19 vaccine. Assay used: immunoSEQ multiplex PCR; TCRdb lists only in-frame clones, some missing. This sample has some 170,000 clones, with approximately 91% found just once. This specimen was peripheral blood, taken on day 0 of AZD1222 vaccination. The receptors were sampled from an adult in good health.

DNA for the CDR3: TGTGCCAGCAGCTTACAGGGGGTCGATGGCTACACCTTC. This codes for CASSLQGVDGYTF. The chain uses TRBV7-3 and TRBJ1-2; 7 bases align to TRBD1. This CDR3 is built from 13 residues. Germline CDR1 is SGHTA and CDR2 is FQGTGA. Germline trimming cut 2 bases from V and 6 bases from J; bases unmatched to any gene: 3.

This clone was detected only a few times. The V gene is TRBV12-3 or TRBV12-4, the J gene TRBJ2-3; D is ambiguous. Trimming left V 6 bases short and J 1 base short, with 5 bases between. The CDR3 has 12 residues. The CDR3 bases are TGTGCCAGCAGCCAAGGCACAGATACGCAGTATTTT. This encodes CASSQGTDTQYF.

In this sample, this clone turned up once. The rearrangement uses TRBV30 and TRBJ2-1; D gene unclear. The CDR3 length is 11 residues. V shed 3 bases and J shed 10 bases, with 10 bases lying between them. Germline V lookup: CDR1 GTSNPN, CDR2 SVGIG (reference sequence). CDR3 sequence reads: CAWRKSIEQFF. The CDR3 DNA reads TGTGCCTGGAGAAAGTCAATCGAGCAGTTCTTC.